This passage covers 27 T cell receptor beta chains from one sample sequenced in a study of T cells after yellow fever vaccination. One entry per CDR3 protein, called by TCRdb with MiXCR from the 5' RACE reads. The data show about 300,000 distinct CDR3 sequences, with 6.8% seen just once and roughly a sixth held by the top ten. Sequencing used PBMCs, obtained approximately 40 days after the first yellow fever vaccination. The receptors originated from a man between 18 and 29 years old who received the YFV17D yellow fever vaccine.

V is TRBV7-2 and J is TRBJ1-2, with TRBD1 as a possible D gene (5 bases). The V gene's germline CDR1 is SGHTA and CDR2 FQGNSA. This CDR3 region has 12 residues. V lost 1 base, J lost 8 bases, and 8 bases lay in between. CDR3 region: CASSLGDRGYTF. DNA for the CDR3: TGTGCCAGCAGCTTAGGGGACCGAGGCTACACCTTC.

The V gene is TRBV4-3, the J gene TRBJ2-1; 7 bases agree with TRBD1. The CDR3 extends over 14 amino acids. The trim removed 1 base at V and 8 bases at J, leaving 5 bases unmatched. Germline values: CDR1 LGHNA, CDR2 YSLEER. CDR3 loop: CASSQGGTADEQFF. CDR3 in DNA: TGCGCCAGCAGCCAAGGTGGGACAGCCGATGAGCAGTTCTTC.

This clonotype has only a few counts. In nucleotides, the CDR3 is TGTGCCAGCAGCCCAACAAACAGTTCTCAGAATGAAAAACTGTTTTTT. It yields the protein CASSPTNSSQNEKLFF. The chain links TRBV3-1 to TRBJ1-4; D gene unclear. The CDR3 is 16 residues long. Germline V lookup: CDR1 LGHDT, CDR2 YNNKEL (reference sequence). Trimming shortened V by 4 bases and J by 5 bases, and 17 bases separated the two germline ends.

The chain employs TRBV6-2 or TRBV6-3 and TRBJ1-5; 7 bases map to TRBD1. Germline CDR1 MNHEY, CDR2 SVGEGT. J lost 7 bases, V lost 7 bases, and 13 bases had no gene match. The CDR3 sequence is 15 residues long. The CDR3 nucleotides are TGTGCCAGCACCCACGAAGGGCAGGGGGACCAGCCCCAGCATTTT. Translation gives CASTHEGQGDQPQHF.

This clonotype was counted between two and nine times. The chain uses TRBV5-1 and TRBJ2-1; no definite D call. The CDR3 has 14 amino acids. V shed 0 bases and J shed 4 bases, with 8 bases lying between them. Germline CDR1 SGHRS, CDR2 YFSETQ. In DNA, the CDR3 is TGCGCCAGCAGCTTGGAGGATTATTACAATGAGCAGTTCTTC. Amino acids: CASSLEDYYNEQFF.

V is TRBV7-2 and J is TRBJ2-7; tentatively, D is TRBD1 (5 bases). The CDR3 is 12 amino acids. The germline V and J ends were trimmed by 1 base and 9 bases, with 10 bases remaining between them. Germline CDR1 is SGHTA and CDR2 is FQGNSA. CDR3 nucleotide sequence: TGTGCCAGCAGCTTAGAAGGACACAGGCAGTACTTC. Translation gives CASSLEGHRQYF.

Only a few counts were recorded for this clonotype. The chain links TRBV7-3 to TRBJ2-7; D is unresolved. V dropped 1 base and J dropped 1 base, with 8 bases sitting between them. The germline gives CDR1 SGHTA, CDR2 FQGTGA. The CDR3 has 14 residues. CDR3 nucleotides: TGTGCCAGCAGCTTAAGCCCAGAATCCTACGAGCAGTACTTC. This encodes CASSLSPESYEQYF. Filled out from reference TRBV7-3 and TRBJ2-7, the complete variable domain reads GAGVSQTPSNKVTEKGKYVELRCDPISGHTALYWYRQSLGQGPEFLIYFQGTGAADDSGLPNDRFFAVRPEGSVSTLKIQRTERGDSAVYLCASSLSPESYEQYFGPGTRLTVT.

This clonotype has at least ten counts. This chain links TRBV10-3 with TRBJ2-3, with 8 bases fitting TRBD1. Germline loops: CDR1 ENHRY, CDR2 SYGVKD. The ends lost 8 bases at V and 4 bases at J; junction bases unmatched: 2. The CDR3 is 12 amino acids. CDR3 nucleotides: TGTGCCATCGGACAGGGCCCAGATACGCAGTATTTT. This sequence encodes CAIGQGPDTQYF.

This rearrangement joins TRBV6-5 to TRBJ2-6, with D tentatively TRBD1 (5 bases). Trimming cost V 1 base and J 3 bases, with 10 bases left between them. The CDR3 has 16 residues. From germline, CDR1 is MNHEY and CDR2 SVGAGI. The CDR3 DNA reads TGTGCCAGCAGTTACTGGGGCGGTTATGGGGCCAACGTCCTGACTTTC. This encodes CASSYWGGYGANVLTF.

The sample holds a few counts of this clonotype. The rearrangement joins TRBV2 to TRBJ1-2, with 7 bases fitting TRBD1. Germline CDR1 and CDR2: SNHLY and FYNNEI. The CDR3 length is 11 residues. The trim removed 9 bases at V and 8 bases at J, leaving 6 bases unmatched. The CDR3 reads CASTGEGGYTF. CDR3 bases: TGTGCCAGTACAGGGGAGGGAGGCTACACCTTC. The whole variable domain, filled in from reference TRBV2 and TRBJ1-2, reads EPEVTQTPSHQVTQMGQEVILRCVPISNHLYFYWYRQILGQKVEFLVSFYNNEISEKSEIFDDQFSVERPDGSNFTLKIRSTKLEDSAMYFCASTGEGGYTFGSGTRLTVV.

V usage is TRBV29-1 and J usage is TRBJ2-4; D is unresolved. The CDR3 is 14 amino acids. V was clipped by 6 bases and J by 0 bases, with 12 bases between them. Germline lookup yields CDR1 SQVTM and CDR2 ANQGSEA. The CDR3 DNA reads as TGCAGCGTGACCCCAGGTATAGCCAAAAACATTCAGTACTTC. It specifies CSVTPGIAKNIQYF.

J is TRBJ2-1 and V is TRBV4-1, with 8 bases aligning to TRBD1. Looked up from germline, CDR1 is MGHRA and CDR2 is YSYEKL. The CDR3 totals 17 residues. Losses at the gene ends were 4 bases for V and 1 base for J; bases not matched to a gene: 9. CDR3 sequence (DNA): TGCGCCAGCAGCCTACGGACAGGGAGCTCTTCCTACAATGAGCAGTTCTTC. It encodes CASSLRTGSSSYNEQFF.

This chain links TRBV6-5 with TRBJ2-1; 9 bases are shared with TRBD2. CDR3 length: 17 residues. The J segment lost 8 bases and the V segment lost 2 bases, leaving 13 bases of the junction unmatched. Germline V lookup: CDR1 MNHEY, CDR2 SVGAGI. The CDR3 loop is CASSYTLGTSRNHEQFF. CDR3 DNA sequence: TGTGCCAGCAGTTACACCCTAGGGACTAGCCGTAATCATGAGCAGTTCTTC.

This clonotype was seen ten or more times. The rearrangement uses TRBV11-2 and TRBJ2-4; 16 bases line up with TRBD2. The CDR3 covers 18 residues. In germline, CDR1 is SGHAT, CDR2 FQNNGV. V shed 7 bases and J 0 bases; nucleotides not matched to a gene: 6. CDR3: CASTSGTSGGVAKNIQYF. The CDR3 region has the DNA TGTGCCAGCACATCCGGGACTAGCGGGGGGGTAGCCAAAAACATTCAGTACTTC.

The chain employs TRBV4-2 and TRBJ1-6; D not certain. Germline loops: CDR1 LGHNA, CDR2 YNFKEQ. The CDR3 runs 16 residues. V shed 0 bases and J shed 7 bases, with 13 bases lying between them. The DNA for the CDR3 is TGTGCCAGCAGCCAAGACCGGCCGGGAGGCAATTCACCCCTCCACTTT. It is translated as CASSQDRPGGNSPLHF.

This clonotype came up many times. V and J are TRBV20-1 and TRBJ2-1, with 13 bases aligning to TRBD2. Germline CDR1 reads DFQATT; CDR2 reads SNEGSKA (reference sequence). The CDR3 totals 13 residues. V was pared by 1 base and J by 9 bases, with 0 bases of the junction left unmatched. The CDR3: CSARGLAGGEQFF. The CDR3 DNA is TGCAGTGCTAGAGGACTAGCGGGGGGTGAGCAGTTCTTC.

In its sample, this clonotype was seen a few times. The rearrangement uses TRBV7-9 and TRBJ1-4; 7 nucleotides align to TRBD1. The CDR3 sequence is 15 residues long. Germline trimming cut 3 bases from V and 2 bases from J; bases unmatched to any gene: 3. The V gene's germline CDR1 is SEHNR and CDR2 FQNEAQ (reference sequence). The CDR3 sequence: CASSFRQGTNEKLFF. CDR3 bases: TGTGCCAGCAGCTTTCGACAGGGTACTAATGAAAAACTGTTTTTT.

This CDR3 is CASSQEGDYGYTF. CDR3 DNA: TGTGCCAGCAGCCAAGAGGGGGACTATGGCTACACCTTC. The chain has TRBV14 and TRBJ1-2; perhaps TRBD1 as D (5 bases). The CDR3 is 13 residues long. V was trimmed by 0 bases and J by 3 bases, leaving 5 bases between them. Germline-derived CDR1 and CDR2 are SGHDN and FVKESK.

This clonotype has at least ten counts. J is TRBJ1-4 and V is TRBV12-3 or TRBV12-4, with D uncertain. The CDR3 consists of 11 residues. V gave up 6 bases and J gave up 8 bases, with 7 bases separating them. The CDR3 here is CASSGGEKLFF. The CDR3 DNA reads TGTGCCAGCAGCGGAGGGGAAAAACTGTTTTTT.

This clonotype was observed a few times. An end of the junction does not agree with germline; a read error may underlie this. The chain combines TRBV7-9 with TRBJ2-7; 7 bases map to TRBD1. CDR3 length: 12 residues. CDR1 and CDR2 (germline): SEHNR, FQNEAQ (reference sequence). In nucleotides, the CDR3 is TGTGCCAGCAGCTCCCCCTCCGGGACAGCAATTTTC. This encodes CASSSPSGTAIF.

This clonotype was observed a few times. V is TRBV5-1 and J is TRBJ1-1; 7 bases fit TRBD1. V shed 4 bases, J shed 4 bases, and the junction held 10 bases outside the gene matches. The V gene's germline CDR1 is SGHRS and CDR2 YFSETQ. CDR3 length: 15 residues. The CDR3 reads CASSGAQGLVTEAFF. CDR3 bases: TGCGCCAGCAGCGGTGCACAGGGGTTGGTCACTGAAGCTTTCTTT. The full variable domain, in which reference TRBV5-1 and TRBJ1-1 provide the parts outside the CDR3, is KAGVTQTPRYLIKTRGQQVTLSCSPISGHRSVSWYQQTPGQGLQFLFEYFSETQRNKGNFPGRFSGRQFSNSRSEMNVSTLELGDSALYLCASSGAQGLVTEAFFGQGTRLTVV.

This clonotype was counted many times. This sequence joins TRBV10-3 and TRBJ2-5; D gene ambiguous. The CDR3 is 14 residues long. V lost 6 bases and J lost 6, with 17 bases in between. Germline V CDR1 and CDR2: ENHRY, SYGVKD. CDR3 sequence: CAISRDIGTQTQYF. The CDR3 DNA follows: TGTGCCATCAGCAGAGATATAGGAACTCAGACCCAGTACTTC.

The sample holds a few counts of this clonotype. In nucleotides, the CDR3 is TGTGCCAGCAGCGTCTCGTCCAGCGGGGGGGCCAATGAGCAGTTCTTC. It yields the protein CASSVSSSGGANEQFF. V and J are TRBV9 and TRBJ2-1; 10 bases fit TRBD2. The CDR3 covers 16 residues. Germline V gene lookup returns CDR1 SGDLS and CDR2 YYNGEE. The V gene end was trimmed by 2 bases and the J gene end by 6 bases; junction bases not matched to a gene: 8.

This clonotype has a count of ten or more. V gene TRBV18 combines with J gene TRBJ2-6; maybe TRBD1 (5 bases). The CDR3 extends over 17 amino acids. Germline CDR1 and CDR2: KGHSH and LQKENI. Trimming removed 6 bases from V and 0 bases from J, with 15 bases in between. The CDR3, as DNA: TGTGCCAGCTCCCCCGCGAAGGGGTACTCTGGGGCCAACGTCCTGACTTTC. Its translation: CASSPAKGYSGANVLTF.

The table lists this clonotype with many counts. V is TRBV3-1 and J is TRBJ2-5; 9 positions match TRBD2. Trimming cost V 4 bases and J 3 bases; bases outside gene matches: 9. The CDR3 runs 16 residues. From germline, CDR1 is LGHDT and CDR2 YNNKEL (reference sequence). Written as DNA, the CDR3 is TGTGCCAGCAGCCCCCCCGATGCGGGGGGGAAAGAGACCCAGTACTTC. Its translation: CASSPPDAGGKETQYF.

This clonotype was observed a handful of times. V and J are TRBV20-1 and TRBJ2-1; 11 bases agree with TRBD2. Germline V CDR1 and CDR2: DFQATT, SNEGSKA (reference sequence). The length of the CDR3 is 18 residues. V lost 0 bases, J lost 5 bases, and 12 bases stayed unmatched. CDR3 nucleotides: TGCAGTGCTAGAGATTACTCTACTACTAGCGGGGGCCACAATGAGCAGTTCTTC. It encodes CSARDYSTTSGGHNEQFF.

This clonotype has just a few counts. The chain couples TRBV11-2 to TRBJ2-7, with 8 bases lining up with TRBD2. The trim removed 0 bases at V and 4 bases at J, leaving 8 bases unmatched. The CDR3 has 16 amino acids. The germline V gene has CDR1 SGHAT and CDR2 FQNNGV. CDR3 DNA sequence: TGTGCCAGCAGCTTAGATTCGGCGACTAGCGAATACGAGCAGTACTTC. It is translated as CASSLDSATSEYEQYF.